Each of the 18 T cell receptor beta chains below was sequenced from the same sample in a study of cytomegalovirus exposure and HLA in healthy donors. Repertoires were generated with immunoSEQ multiplex PCR, while TCRdb's copy carries only in-frame clones and drops some. Of about 110,000 clones in the sample, 88% are singletons; the top ten hold roughly 2.2%. Input material: PBMCs. The source is a woman under 30 in good health and CMV-seronegative.

The chain links TRBV27 to TRBJ2-2; D not certain. With 6 bases removed from V and 5 bases from J, the gap between germline ends came to 16 bases. Germline CDR1 and CDR2: MNHEY and SMNVEV (reference sequence). The CDR3 has 15 amino acids. The CDR3 region is CASSRLQTITGELFF. DNA for the CDR3: TGTGCCAGCAGCCGGCTCCAGACAATAACCGGGGAGCTGTTTTTT.

The V gene is TRBV27, the J gene TRBJ2-1, with 8 bases that match TRBD2. With 3 bases clipped from V and 0 bases from J, the junction kept 10 bases outside the gene matches. This CDR3 is 18 amino acids long. The germline V gene has CDR1 MNHEY and CDR2 SMNVEV (reference sequence). The CDR3: CASSFHREGLISYNEQFF. Here the CDR3 DNA reads TGTGCCAGCAGTTTCCATCGGGAGGGCCTCATCTCCTACAATGAGCAGTTCTTC.

This chain joins TRBV30 and TRBJ2-3; 8 positions agree with TRBD1. Germline assignment: CDR1 GTSNPN and CDR2 SVGIG (reference sequence). This CDR3 is built from 13 residues. The J segment lost 0 bases and the V segment lost 8 bases, leaving 4 bases of the junction unmatched. The CDR3 coding sequence is TGTGCCCTCCAGGGGGCCAGCACAGATACGCAGTATTTT. Translation gives CALQGASTDTQYF.

The V gene is TRBV7-7, the J gene TRBJ2-5, with 9 bases that match TRBD1. V lost 5 bases to trimming and J lost 5 bases; unmatched junction nucleotides: 15. There are 17 residues in the CDR3. Germline V lookup: CDR1 SSHAT, CDR2 FNYEAQ (reference sequence). The CDR3 sequence is CASSTVPTGGGGETQYF. The CDR3 DNA sequence: TGTGCCAGCAGCACCGTACCCACAGGGGGCGGTGGGGAGACCCAGTACTTC.

This chain connects TRBV27 to TRBJ1-1; weak D call: TRBD1 (5 bases). This CDR3 spans 14 amino acids. V was cut by 7 bases and J by 0 bases, with 12 bases left in between. Germline CDR1 is MNHEY and CDR2 is SMNVEV (reference sequence). This CDR3 reads CASNSGNLNTEAFF. As DNA, the CDR3 is TGTGCCAGCAATTCAGGGAACTTGAACACTGAAGCTTTCTTT.

The genes are TRBV5-1 and TRBJ2-2; no definite D call. V dropped 0 bases and J dropped 5 bases, with 5 bases sitting between them. The CDR3 spans 13 residues. Germline values: CDR1 SGHRS, CDR2 YFSETQ. The CDR3: CASSLAETGELFF. Written as DNA, the CDR3 is TGCGCCAGCAGCTTGGCCGAGACCGGGGAGCTGTTTTTT.

The rearrangement links TRBV6-4 to TRBJ2-1, with 7 nucleotides matching TRBD2. The ends lost 0 bases at V and 9 bases at J; junction bases unmatched: 2. This CDR3 spans 13 amino acids. CDR1 is MRHNA, CDR2 SNTAGT, per germline. The CDR3 DNA reads TGTGCCAGCAGTGACTCCGGGGGGAGTGAGCAGTTCTTC. Translating it yields CASSDSGGSEQFF.

This rearrangement joins TRBV7-3 to TRBJ2-3; no definite D call. CDR1 and CDR2 (germline): SGHTA, FQGTGA. Trimming took 4 bases from V and 9 from J, leaving 8 bases between them. This CDR3 comprises 11 residues. The CDR3 spells CASSSGATQYF. The DNA of the CDR3 is TGTGCCAGCAGCTCCGGTGCGACGCAGTATTTT.

This chain joins TRBV28 and TRBJ2-1; 8 bases map to TRBD1. The CDR3 sequence is 15 residues long. From germline, CDR1 is MDHEN and CDR2 SYDVKM. V lost 3 bases, J lost 4 bases, and 5 bases stayed unmatched. The CDR3 coding sequence is TGTGCCAGCAGTTTGCAGGGGGCGCAATACAATGAGCAGTTCTTC. This encodes CASSLQGAQYNEQFF.

The chain recombines TRBV15 with TRBJ1-1; possible D gene TRBD1, 5 bases. CDR3 length: 14 residues. The V end was cut by 0 bases, the J end by 4 bases, with 9 bases between. Germline-derived CDR1 and CDR2 are LNHNV and YYDKDF (reference sequence). DNA for the CDR3: TGTGCCACCAGCAGAGACAGGGTTATCACTGAAGCTTTCTTT. This translates into CATSRDRVITEAFF. Complete variable domain (other parts from reference TRBV15 and TRBJ1-1): DAMVIQNPRYQVTQFGKPVTLSCSQTLNHNVMYWYQQKSSQAPKLLFHYYDKDFNNEADTPDNFQSRRPNTSFCFLDIRSPGLGDTAMYLCATSRDRVITEAFFGQGTRLTVV.

This clone was detected a few times. This CDR3 is also generated by other DNA sequences in the sample. CDR3 nucleotide sequence: TGTGCCAGCTCAGGACAGTCGAACACTGAAGCTTTCTTT. Protein: CASSGQSNTEAFF. The chain carries TRBV18 and TRBJ1-1, with D possibly matching TRBD1 (6 bases). Trimming shortened V by 5 bases and J by 1 base, and 8 bases separated the two germline ends. The CDR3 contains 13 residues. Germline V gene lookup returns CDR1 KGHSH and CDR2 LQKENI. Full variable domain (remainder filled in from reference TRBV18 and TRBJ1-1): NAGVMQNPRHLVRRRGQEARLRCSPMKGHSHVYWYRQLPEEGLKFMVYLQKENIIDESGMPKERFSAEFPKEGPSILRIQQVVRGDSAAYFCASSGQSNTEAFFGQGTRLTVV.

The chain recombines TRBV6-1 with TRBJ1-1, with a weak D call TRBD1 (6 bases). CDR1 is MNHNS, CDR2 SASEGT, per germline. Trimming took 7 bases from V and 0 from J, leaving 9 bases between them. The CDR3 covers 13 residues. CDR3 residues: CASTYRVNTEAFF. The CDR3 DNA sequence: TGTGCCAGCACCTACAGGGTGAACACTGAAGCTTTCTTT.

CDR3 sequence (DNA): TGCGCCAGCAGCTTGATAGGGGGGGAGACCGGGGAGCTGTTTTTT. Translated: CASSLIGGETGELFF. The chain carries TRBV5-1 and TRBJ2-2; possibly TRBD2 for D (7 bases). The CDR3 has 15 amino acids. The germline CDR1 and CDR2 sequences are SGHRS and YFSETQ. The V end lost 1 base, the J end lost 5 bases, and 12 bases lay between the germline ends.

This chain joins TRBV6-5 and TRBJ1-5; no firm D call. V lost 1 base, J lost 3 bases, and 10 bases lay in between. The CDR3 consists of 15 residues. Germline loops: CDR1 MNHEY, CDR2 SVGAGI. The CDR3 DNA follows: TGTGCCAGCAGTTACTGGTCAGGACTCAATCAGCCCCAGCATTTT. Protein product: CASSYWSGLNQPQHF.

The V gene is TRBV6-5, the J gene TRBJ2-1; 10 bases map to TRBD2. The CDR3 consists of 15 residues. Trimming cost V 5 bases and J 5 bases; bases outside gene matches: 6. Germline V CDR1 and CDR2: MNHEY, SVGAGI. The chain's CDR3 is CASSGLAGGNNEQFF. As DNA, the CDR3 is TGTGCCAGCAGTGGGTTAGCGGGAGGTAACAATGAGCAGTTCTTC.

CDR3 nucleotides: TGTGCCAGCAGTTACTTGGGACTAAAGGTCTATGAGCAGTTCTTC. Translated, it gives CASSYLGLKVYEQFF. The V and J genes are TRBV6-5 and TRBJ2-1, with 7 positions matching TRBD2. This CDR3 has 15 residues. V lost 1 base to trimming and J lost 8 bases; unmatched junction nucleotides: 8. Per the germline V gene, CDR1 is MNHEY and CDR2 is SVGAGI.

The chain joins TRBV4-1 to TRBJ1-2; maybe TRBD1 (5 bases). CDR1 and CDR2 from the germline V gene are MGHRA and YSYEKL. The CDR3 is 14 amino acids. V lost 0 bases, J lost 7 bases, and 12 bases lay in between. The DNA of the CDR3 is TGCGCCAGCAGCCAAGAGGGCTGGGGGGGTGGCTACACCTTC. This sequence encodes CASSQEGWGGGYTF.

V usage is TRBV28 and J usage is TRBJ1-2; the D gene is possibly TRBD1 (6 bases). The germline CDR1 and CDR2 sequences are MDHEN and SYDVKM. The CDR3 runs 15 residues. V gave up 6 bases and J gave up 2 bases, with 16 bases separating them. DNA of the CDR3: TGTGCCAGCAGCATTGGGGGCAGCTTAAACTATGGCTACACCTTC. Amino acid sequence: CASSIGGSLNYGYTF.